This entry lists 2 T cell receptor beta chains sequenced from one sample in a study of shared clonotypes between healthy human individuals. The table came from immunoSEQ multiplex PCR; TCRdb's copy has only in-frame clones and leaves some out. Of about 1.5 million clones listed, roughly 98% are singletons. The source material was naive CD4+ T cells sorted from blood. Subset described: CD45RA+ positively selected. The receptors originated from a man aged 25 to 40 in good health.

The chain uses TRBV7-3 and TRBJ1-2; TRBD1 matches 8 bases. CDR3 length: 15 amino acids. The V gene's germline CDR1 is SGHTA and CDR2 FQGTGA. The ends lost 1 base at V and 5 bases at J; junction bases unmatched: 6. The CDR3 region is CASSLMSGTGYGYTF. DNA for the CDR3: TGTGCCAGCAGCTTAATGTCCGGGACAGGATATGGCTACACCTTC.

V and J are TRBV2 and TRBJ2-7; TRBD1 aligns across 7 bases. The germline gives CDR1 SNHLY, CDR2 FYNNEI. Trimming cost V 5 bases and J 2 bases; bases outside gene matches: 6. The CDR3 sequence is 14 residues long. The CDR3 region is CASSTNRGTYEQYF. CDR3 bases: TGTGCCAGCAGTACGAACAGGGGAACCTACGAGCAGTACTTC.